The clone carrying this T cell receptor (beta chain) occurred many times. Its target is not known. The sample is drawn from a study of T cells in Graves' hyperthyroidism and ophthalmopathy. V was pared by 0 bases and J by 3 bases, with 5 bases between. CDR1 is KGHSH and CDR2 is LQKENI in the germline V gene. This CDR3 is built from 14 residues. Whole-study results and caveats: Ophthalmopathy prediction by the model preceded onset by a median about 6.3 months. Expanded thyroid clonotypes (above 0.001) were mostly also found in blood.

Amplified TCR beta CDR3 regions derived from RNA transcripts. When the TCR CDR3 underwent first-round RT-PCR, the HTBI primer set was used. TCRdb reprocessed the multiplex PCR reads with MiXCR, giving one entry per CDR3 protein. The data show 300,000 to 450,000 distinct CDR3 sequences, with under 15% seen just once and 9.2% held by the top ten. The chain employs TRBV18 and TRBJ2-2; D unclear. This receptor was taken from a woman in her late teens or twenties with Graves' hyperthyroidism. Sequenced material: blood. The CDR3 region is CASSPPADTGELFF. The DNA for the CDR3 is TGTGCCAGCTCACCACCTGCAGACACCGGGGAGCTGTTTTTT.